What follows describes a single T cell receptor beta chain. Its target is not known. Profiled with immunoSEQ multiplex PCR; TCRdb holds only in-frame clones, not every one. The table records around 310,000 clones, about 77% of them present only once. The data derive from a study of cytotoxic CD8 clonotypes in ibrutinib-treated CLL. The study, taken as a whole, reports: Having risen at ibrutinib response, clonality had fallen back toward baseline by progression.

This CDR3 contains 13 residues. Per the germline V gene, CDR1 is SGHDN and CDR2 is FVKESK. V was shortened by 6 bases and J by 5 bases, with 11 bases between the two germline ends. The V and J genes are TRBV14 and TRBJ2-1; D is perhaps TRBD2 (6 bases). This receptor was taken from a human donor with chronic lymphocytic leukemia. This material consisted of PBMCs, taken before ibrutinib treatment. The CDR3 DNA follows: TGTGCCAGCAGAACCGGGACTCACAATGAGCAGTTCTTC. This encodes CASRTGTHNEQFF.